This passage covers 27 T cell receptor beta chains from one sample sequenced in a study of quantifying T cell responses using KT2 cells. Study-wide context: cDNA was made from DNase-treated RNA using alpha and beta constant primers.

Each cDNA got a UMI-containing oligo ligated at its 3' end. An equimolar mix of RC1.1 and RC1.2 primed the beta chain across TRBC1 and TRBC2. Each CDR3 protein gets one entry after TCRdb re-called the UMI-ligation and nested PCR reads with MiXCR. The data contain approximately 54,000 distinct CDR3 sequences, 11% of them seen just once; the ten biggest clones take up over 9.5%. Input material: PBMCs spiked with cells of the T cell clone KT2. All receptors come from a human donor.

CDR3 nucleotide sequence: TGTGCCAGCAGCAGGAATGACAGGGCTGGCACAGATACGCAGTATTTT. Translated, it gives CASSRNDRAGTDTQYF. The J gene is TRBJ2-3, the V gene TRBV21-1; the D call of TRBD1 is as the table states it, not checked on the DNA. TRBV21-1 is annotated as a pseudogene. The CDR3 covers 16 residues.

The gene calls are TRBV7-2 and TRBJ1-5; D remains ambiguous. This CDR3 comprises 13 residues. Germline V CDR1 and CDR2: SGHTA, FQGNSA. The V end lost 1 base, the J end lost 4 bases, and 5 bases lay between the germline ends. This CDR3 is CASSLVRNQPQHF. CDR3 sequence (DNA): TGTGCCAGCAGCTTAGTCCGTAATCAGCCCCAGCATTTT.

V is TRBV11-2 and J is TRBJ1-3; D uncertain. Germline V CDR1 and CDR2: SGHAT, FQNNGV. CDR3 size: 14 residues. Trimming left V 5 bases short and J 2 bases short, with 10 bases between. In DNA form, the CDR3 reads TGTGCCAGCAGCGCACCGGGCGCTGGAAACACCATATATTTT. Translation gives CASSAPGAGNTIYF. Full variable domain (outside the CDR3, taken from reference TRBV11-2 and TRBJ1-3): EAGVAQSPRYKIIEKRQSVAFWCNPISGHATLYWYQQILGQGPKLLIQFQNNGVVDDSQLPKDRFSAERLKGVDSTLKIQPAKLEDSAVYLCASSAPGAGNTIYFGEGSWLTVV.

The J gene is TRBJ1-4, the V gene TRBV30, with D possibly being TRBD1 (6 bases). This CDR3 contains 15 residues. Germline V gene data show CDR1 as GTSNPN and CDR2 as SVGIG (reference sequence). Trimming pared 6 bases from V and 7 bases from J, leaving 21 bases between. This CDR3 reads CACSPRGTQPEKLFF. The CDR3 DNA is TGTGCCTGCAGCCCCCGCGGGACACAGCCTGAAAAACTGTTTTTT.

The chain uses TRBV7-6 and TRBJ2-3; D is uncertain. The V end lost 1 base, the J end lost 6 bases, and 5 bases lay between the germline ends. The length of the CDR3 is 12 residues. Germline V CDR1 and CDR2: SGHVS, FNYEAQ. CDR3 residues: CASSLELDTQYF. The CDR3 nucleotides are TGTGCCAGCAGCTTAGAGTTGGATACGCAGTATTTT.

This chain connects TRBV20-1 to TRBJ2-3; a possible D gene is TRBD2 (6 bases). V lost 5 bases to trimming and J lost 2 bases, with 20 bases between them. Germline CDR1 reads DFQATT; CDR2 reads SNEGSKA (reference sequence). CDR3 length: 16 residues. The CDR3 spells CSAPNGAGTLTDTQYF. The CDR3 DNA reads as TGCAGTGCTCCAAACGGAGCGGGTACCCTCACAGATACGCAGTATTTT.

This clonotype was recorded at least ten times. The CDR3 reads CSAAPLGNIQYF. As DNA, the CDR3 is TGCAGTGCTGCACCTTTAGGGAACATTCAGTACTTC. V gene TRBV20-1 combines with J gene TRBJ2-4; D uncertain. The CDR3 consists of 12 residues. From germline, CDR1 is DFQATT and CDR2 SNEGSKA (reference sequence). The germline V and J ends were trimmed by 5 bases and 7 bases, with 12 bases remaining between them.

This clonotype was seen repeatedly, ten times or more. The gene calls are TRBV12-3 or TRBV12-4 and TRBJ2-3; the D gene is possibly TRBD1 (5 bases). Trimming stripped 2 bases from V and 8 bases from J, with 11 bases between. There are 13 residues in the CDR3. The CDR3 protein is CASSLPNGATQYF. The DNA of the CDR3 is TGTGCCAGCAGTTTACCTAATGGGGCTACGCAGTATTTT.

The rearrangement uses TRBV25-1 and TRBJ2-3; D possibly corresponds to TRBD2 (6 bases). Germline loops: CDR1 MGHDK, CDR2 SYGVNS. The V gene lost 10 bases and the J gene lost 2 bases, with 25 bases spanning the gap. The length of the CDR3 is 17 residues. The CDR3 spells CATRLVSGDHSTDTQYF. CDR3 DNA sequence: TGTGCCACCAGACTAGTTTCGGGGGATCATTCCACAGATACGCAGTATTTT.

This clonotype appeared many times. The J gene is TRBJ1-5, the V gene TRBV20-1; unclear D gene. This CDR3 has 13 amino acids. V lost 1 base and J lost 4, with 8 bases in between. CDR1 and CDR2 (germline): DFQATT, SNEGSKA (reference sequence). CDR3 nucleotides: TGCAGTGCTAGAGTCGACCGAAATCAGCCCCAGCATTTT. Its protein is CSARVDRNQPQHF.

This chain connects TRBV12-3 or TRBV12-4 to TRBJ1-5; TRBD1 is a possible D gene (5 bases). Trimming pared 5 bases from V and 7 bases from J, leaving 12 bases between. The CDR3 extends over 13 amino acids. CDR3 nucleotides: TGTGCCAGCAGTCCCCCAGGGAGGCAGCCCCAGCATTTT. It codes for CASSPPGRQPQHF.

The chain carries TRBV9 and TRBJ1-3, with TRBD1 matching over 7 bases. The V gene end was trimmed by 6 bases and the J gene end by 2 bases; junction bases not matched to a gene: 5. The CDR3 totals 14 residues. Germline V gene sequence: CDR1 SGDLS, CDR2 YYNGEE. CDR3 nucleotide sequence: TGTGCCAGCACGCCACAGGGGACTGGAAACACCATATATTTT. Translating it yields CASTPQGTGNTIYF.

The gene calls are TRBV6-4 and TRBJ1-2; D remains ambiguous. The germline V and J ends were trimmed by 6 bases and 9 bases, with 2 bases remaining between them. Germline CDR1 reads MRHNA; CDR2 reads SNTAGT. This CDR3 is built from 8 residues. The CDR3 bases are TGTGCCAGCAGGAGCTACACCTTC. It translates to CASRSYTF.

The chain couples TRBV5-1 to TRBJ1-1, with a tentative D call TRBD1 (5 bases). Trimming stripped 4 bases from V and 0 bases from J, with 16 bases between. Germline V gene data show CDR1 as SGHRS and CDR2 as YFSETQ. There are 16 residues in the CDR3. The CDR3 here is CASSGAESTMNTEAFF. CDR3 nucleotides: TGCGCCAGCAGCGGGGCGGAAAGTACCATGAACACTGAAGCTTTCTTT.

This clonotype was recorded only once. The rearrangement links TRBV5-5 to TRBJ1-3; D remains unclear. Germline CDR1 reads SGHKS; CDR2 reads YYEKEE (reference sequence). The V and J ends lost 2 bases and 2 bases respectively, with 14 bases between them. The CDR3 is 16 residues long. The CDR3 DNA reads TGTGCCAGCAGCTTCGTTGAGACATCTACTGGAAACACCATATATTTT. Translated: CASSFVETSTGNTIYF.

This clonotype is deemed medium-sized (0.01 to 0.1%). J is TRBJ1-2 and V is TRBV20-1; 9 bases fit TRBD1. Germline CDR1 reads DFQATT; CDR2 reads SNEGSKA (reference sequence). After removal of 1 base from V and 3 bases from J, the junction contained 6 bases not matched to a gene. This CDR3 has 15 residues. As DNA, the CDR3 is TGCAGTGCTAGAGTTCGGGACAGGGTCGACTATGGCTACACCTTC. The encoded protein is CSARVRDRVDYGYTF.

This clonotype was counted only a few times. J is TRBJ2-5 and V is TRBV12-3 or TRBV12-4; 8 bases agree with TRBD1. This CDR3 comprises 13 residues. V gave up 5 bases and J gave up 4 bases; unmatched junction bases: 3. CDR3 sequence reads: CASSRDRRETQYF. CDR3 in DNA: TGTGCCAGCAGTCGGGACAGGAGAGAGACCCAGTACTTC.

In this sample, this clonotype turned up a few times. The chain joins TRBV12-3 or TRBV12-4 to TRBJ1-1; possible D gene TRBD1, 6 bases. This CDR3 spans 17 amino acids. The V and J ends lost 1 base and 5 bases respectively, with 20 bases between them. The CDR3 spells CASSLGSGAGYMTEAFF. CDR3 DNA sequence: TGTGCCAGCAGTTTAGGGTCAGGGGCTGGGTATATGACTGAAGCTTTCTTT.

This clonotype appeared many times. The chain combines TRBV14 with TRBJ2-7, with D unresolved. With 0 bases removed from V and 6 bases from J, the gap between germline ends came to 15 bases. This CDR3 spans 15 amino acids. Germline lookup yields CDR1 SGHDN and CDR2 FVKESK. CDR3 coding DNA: TGTGCCAGCAGCCAAGACCGCCAGGTGACTCGCGAGCAGTACTTC. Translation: CASSQDRQVTREQYF.

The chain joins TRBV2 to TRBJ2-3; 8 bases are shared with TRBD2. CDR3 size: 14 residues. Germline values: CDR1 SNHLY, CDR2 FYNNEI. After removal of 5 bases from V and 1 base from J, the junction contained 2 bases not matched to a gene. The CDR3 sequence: CASSFSGGTDTQYF. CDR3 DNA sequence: TGTGCCAGCAGTTTTAGCGGGGGCACAGATACGCAGTATTTT.

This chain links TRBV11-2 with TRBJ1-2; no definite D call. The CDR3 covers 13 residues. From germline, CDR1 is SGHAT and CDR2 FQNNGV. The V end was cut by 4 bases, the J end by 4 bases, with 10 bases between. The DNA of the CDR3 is TGTGCCAGCAGCTCACTTCTGGTCTATGGCTACACCTTC. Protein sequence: CASSSLLVYGYTF. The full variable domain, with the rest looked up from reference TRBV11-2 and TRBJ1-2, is EAGVAQSPRYKIIEKRQSVAFWCNPISGHATLYWYQQILGQGPKLLIQFQNNGVVDDSQLPKDRFSAERLKGVDSTLKIQPAKLEDSAVYLCASSSLLVYGYTFGSGTRLTVV.

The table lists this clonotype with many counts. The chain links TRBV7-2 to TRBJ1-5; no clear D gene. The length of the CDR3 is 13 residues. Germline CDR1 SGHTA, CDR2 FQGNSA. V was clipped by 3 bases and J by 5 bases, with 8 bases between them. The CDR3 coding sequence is TGTGCCAGCAGCTTGAACAGACATCAGCCCCAGCATTTT. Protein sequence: CASSLNRHQPQHF.

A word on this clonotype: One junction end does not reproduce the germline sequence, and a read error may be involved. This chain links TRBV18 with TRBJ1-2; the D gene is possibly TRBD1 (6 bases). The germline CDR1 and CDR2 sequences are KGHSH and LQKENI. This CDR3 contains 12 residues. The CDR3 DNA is TGTGCCAGCTCTTCACAGGGAGGAGGCTACAACTTC. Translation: CASSSQGGGYNF.

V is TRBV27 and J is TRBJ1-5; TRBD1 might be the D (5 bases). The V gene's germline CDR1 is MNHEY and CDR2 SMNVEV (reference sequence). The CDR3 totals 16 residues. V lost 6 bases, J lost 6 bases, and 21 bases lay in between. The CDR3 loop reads CASSPWGGRFGQPQHF. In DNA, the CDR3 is TGTGCCAGCAGCCCTTGGGGGGGTAGGTTTGGTCAGCCCCAGCATTTT.

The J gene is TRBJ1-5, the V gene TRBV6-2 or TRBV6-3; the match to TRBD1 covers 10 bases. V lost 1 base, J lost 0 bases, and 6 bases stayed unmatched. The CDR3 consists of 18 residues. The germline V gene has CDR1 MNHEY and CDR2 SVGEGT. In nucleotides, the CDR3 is TGTGCCAGCAGTTACTTTGGGACAGGGGCCTTTAGCAATCAGCCCCAGCATTTT. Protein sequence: CASSYFGTGAFSNQPQHF.

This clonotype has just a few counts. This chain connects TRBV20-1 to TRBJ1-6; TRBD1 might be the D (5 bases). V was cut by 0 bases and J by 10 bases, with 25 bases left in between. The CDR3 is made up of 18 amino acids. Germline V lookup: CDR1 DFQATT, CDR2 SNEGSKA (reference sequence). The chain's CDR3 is CSARDGGERAPVGSPLHF. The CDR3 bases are TGCAGTGCTAGAGATGGGGGAGAAAGGGCCCCTGTTGGATCACCCCTCCACTTT.

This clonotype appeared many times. CDR3 DNA sequence: TGCAGCGTGACTAGCGGGCAAGAGACCCAGTACTTC. Translated, it gives CSVTSGQETQYF. V is TRBV29-1 and J is TRBJ2-5, with 10 bases that match TRBD2. This CDR3 region has 12 residues. V shed 6 bases and J 2 bases; nucleotides not matched to a gene: 0. Germline V gives CDR1 SQVTM, CDR2 ANQGSEA.